Listed below are T cell receptor beta chains from one sample, sequenced in a study of patients and donors after allogeneic stem cell transplantation. MiXCR, run by TCRdb on the RT-PCR reads, gives a single entry per CDR3 protein. The table lists over 350,000 distinct CDR3 sequences, approximately 16% of them singletons. The sequenced sample consisted of blood, either unsorted or a sorted T cell fraction (not recorded which). The origin of the receptors is a human donor who was either an allogeneic HSCT recipient or a stem cell or donor lymphocyte infusion donor (not recorded which). It is not recorded whose cells these are; they may come from a transplant donor. CDR3s leave out the opening cysteine and the closing phenylalanine or tryptophan.

J gene	V gene	CDR3 protein
TRBJ1-2	TRBV5-4	ASSLAGMGTGAYGYT
TRBJ2-7	TRBV24-1	ATSDPFVEGQGAYEQY
TRBJ2-7	TRBV2	ASSETSYEQY
TRBJ1-5	TRBV2	ASSRGGPYQPQH
TRBJ2-1	TRBV5-6	ASSYASGLYNEQF
TRBJ2-2	TRBV29-1	SVRTGNTGELF
TRBJ1-1	TRBV7-9	ASSLNSGTEAF
TRBJ2-7	TRBV27	ASSLCWDCSDEQY
TRBJ1-1	TRBV18	ASSPPQSGAYTEAF
TRBJ1-1	TRBV9	ASSVGAGVVTEAF
TRBJ2-1	TRBV4-1	ASSHAGLVGDEQF
TRBJ2-3	TRBV7-9	ASSLTRHTDTQY
TRBJ1-2	TRBV7-2	ASSRRNDGDYGYT
TRBJ1-5	TRBV5-5	ASSLRLQKSNQPQH
TRBJ1-2	TRBV28	ASSSPPNTNGYT
TRBJ2-7	TRBV28	ASSASYEQY
TRBJ1-3	TRBV12-3/TRBV12-4	ASSSFSGNTIY
TRBJ1-2	TRBV3-1	ATNWRPGLKYGYT
TRBJ2-3	TRBV20-1	SARTGLVTDTQY
TRBJ2-7	TRBV5-6	ASSLGGIYHEQY
TRBJ2-2	TRBV7-9	ASSGGRGTPGTGELF
TRBJ1-1	TRBV19	ASSLRDRGDTEAF
TRBJ2-1	TRBV11-2	ASSLGAKSSYNEQF
TRBJ2-7	TRBV5-1	ASSLWGGDSYEQY
TRBJ1-5	TRBV5-1	ASSLETGGGQPQH
TRBJ2-5	TRBV7-8	ASSLGGWGRETQY
TRBJ2-7	TRBV6-1	ASIGQSTYEQY
TRBJ1-2	TRBV6-1	ASSQGSAGGNYGYT
TRBJ1-5	TRBV7-2	ASSLARGDNQPQH
TRBJ1-2	TRBV18	ASSPRDSWSYGYT
TRBJ1-2	TRBV12-3/TRBV12-4	ASSRAASNYGYT
TRBJ2-7	TRBV20-1	SARVVSGTEQY
TRBJ1-3	TRBV12-3/TRBV12-4	ASRPTGTSGNTIY
TRBJ1-5	TRBV2	ASSGSRGIGNQPQH
TRBJ1-1	TRBV20-1	SARDGANTEAF
TRBJ2-1	TRBV2	ASRFRDRVLNEQF
TRBJ2-1	TRBV27	ASSLSSLAGGYNEQF
TRBJ2-7	TRBV2	ASRVSYEQY
TRBJ2-2	TRBV24-1	ATGGTLNTGELF
TRBJ1-2	TRBV24-1	ATSDRRGYGYT
TRBJ2-1	TRBV7-2	ASSSTSVYNEQF